These 15 T cell receptor beta chains were all obtained from the same sample, sequenced in a study of T cell changes during pregnancy in multiple sclerosis. Libraries were prepared by immunoSEQ multiplex PCR; TCRdb keeps only in-frame clonotypes and omits some of them. The sample carries 40,000 to 50,000 clones, approximately 94% recorded once. Specimen: CD4+ T cells from peripheral blood mononuclear cells, collected in the third trimester of pregnancy. Source of these receptors: a female donor with multiple sclerosis, enrolled in a pregnancy study.

The rearrangement joins TRBV9 to TRBJ2-7, with 8 bases that match TRBD2. The trim removed 7 bases at V and 1 base at J, leaving 10 bases unmatched. This CDR3 spans 15 amino acids. The germline V gene encodes CDR1 SGDLS and CDR2 YYNGEE. The CDR3: CASGTGGLGSYEQYF. As DNA, the CDR3 is TGTGCCAGCGGGACGGGGGGGCTCGGGTCCTACGAGCAGTACTTC.

The chain is built from TRBV5-1 and TRBJ1-6, with 9 bases identical to TRBD1. CDR1 and CDR2 (germline): SGHRS, YFSETQ. The CDR3 is 14 amino acids. With 2 bases clipped from V and 10 bases from J, the junction kept 4 bases outside the gene matches. CDR3 loop: CASSLRQGDSPLHF. CDR3 sequence (DNA): TGCGCCAGCAGCTTAAGACAGGGGGACTCACCCCTCCACTTT. Looking up the rest from reference TRBV5-1 and TRBJ1-6 gives the full variable domain: KAGVTQTPRYLIKTRGQQVTLSCSPISGHRSVSWYQQTPGQGLQFLFEYFSETQRNKGNFPGRFSGRQFSNSRSEMNVSTLELGDSALYLCASSLRQGDSPLHFGNGTRLTVT.

J is TRBJ1-1 and V is TRBV11-3, with a tentative D call TRBD1 (6 bases). CDR1 is SGHNT, CDR2 YENEEA, per germline. The CDR3 length is 14 residues. With 5 bases removed from V and 7 bases from J, the gap between germline ends came to 17 bases. The CDR3 is CASSLGGGQNEAFF. The CDR3 bases are TGTGCCAGCAGCCTCGGCGGGGGGCAAAATGAAGCTTTCTTT.

There are a few counts of this clone. This chain links TRBV5-1 with TRBJ2-3; 8 bases agree with TRBD2. Looked up from germline, CDR1 is SGHRS and CDR2 is YFSETQ. The junction had 4 bases not matched to a gene; V was cut back by 2 bases and J by 2 bases. This CDR3 is 15 amino acids long. This CDR3 reads CASSFSGAYTDTQYF. The CDR3 DNA is TGCGCCAGCAGCTTTAGCGGGGCGTACACAGATACGCAGTATTTT.

The rearrangement uses TRBV18 and TRBJ1-6; 11 nucleotides align to TRBD1. The V gene end was trimmed by 4 bases and the J gene end by 6 bases; junction bases not matched to a gene: 5. The CDR3 has 16 amino acids. Germline values: CDR1 KGHSH, CDR2 LQKENI. The CDR3 region is CASSLGTGGSNSPLHF. As DNA, the CDR3 is TGTGCCAGCTCACTAGGGACAGGGGGGAGTAATTCACCCCTCCACTTT. Full variable domain (outside the CDR3, taken from reference TRBV18 and TRBJ1-6): NAGVMQNPRHLVRRRGQEARLRCSPMKGHSHVYWYRQLPEEGLKFMVYLQKENIIDESGMPKERFSAEFPKEGPSILRIQQVVRGDSAAYFCASSLGTGGSNSPLHFGNGTRLTVT.

This clone showed up just once. The chain recombines TRBV6-5 with TRBJ2-7; 12 bases are a match to TRBD1. There are 14 residues in the CDR3. CDR1 MNHEY and CDR2 SVGAGI come from the germline V gene. The ends lost 4 bases at V and 6 bases at J; junction bases unmatched: 4. Here the CDR3 reads CASSSRDRGREQYF. The CDR3 DNA reads as TGTGCCAGCAGTTCACGGGACAGGGGGCGCGAGCAGTACTTC.

The chain couples TRBV7-9 to TRBJ2-7, with 11 bases lining up with TRBD2. The CDR3 covers 14 residues. Germline loops: CDR1 SEHNR, CDR2 FQNEAQ (reference sequence). The V and J ends lost 6 bases and 6 bases, in that order; junction bases with no gene match: 7. The CDR3 loop reads CASSRTSGSLEQYF. CDR3 coding DNA: TGTGCCAGCAGTCGAACTAGCGGGAGTCTCGAGCAGTACTTC.

The J gene is TRBJ2-1, the V gene TRBV6-1; 12 positions agree with TRBD2. With V trimmed by 6 bases and J by 9 bases, 9 bases remained unmatched. The CDR3 contains 15 residues. The V gene's germline CDR1 is MNHNS and CDR2 SASEGT. The CDR3 sequence is CASSMTSGGSSEQFF. For the CDR3, the DNA is TGTGCCAGCAGCATGACTAGCGGGGGATCATCTGAGCAGTTCTTC.

On this clone itself: The junction departs from the called germline gene at one end, perhaps through a read error. This rearrangement joins TRBV4-1 to TRBJ2-4, with 9 positions matching TRBD2. Per the germline V gene, CDR1 is MGHRA and CDR2 is YSYEKL. CDR3 length: 15 residues. In DNA form, the CDR3 reads TGCGCCAGCAGCCAAATGGGACTAGCCCAAAACATTCAGTACTTC. Translation: CASSQMGLAQNIQYF.

This rearrangement joins TRBV11-3 to TRBJ2-2; D not resolved. V was pared by 5 bases and J by 3 bases, with 13 bases between. The germline V gene has CDR1 SGHNT and CDR2 YENEEA. The CDR3 sequence is 15 residues long. As DNA, the CDR3 is TGTGCCAGCAGCCCACTAAGGTGGGACACCGGGGAGCTGTTTTTT. Amino acid sequence: CASSPLRWDTGELFF.

The chain employs TRBV9 and TRBJ2-5, with unresolved D. The CDR3 contains 14 residues. Germline loops: CDR1 SGDLS, CDR2 YYNGEE. The V gene lost 0 bases and the J gene lost 3 bases, with 9 bases spanning the gap. CDR3 in amino acids: CASSVDGLEETQYF. The CDR3 DNA reads as TGTGCCAGCAGCGTAGATGGGCTGGAAGAGACCCAGTACTTC.

The chain is built from TRBV6-1 and TRBJ2-7; D is unclear. Germline CDR1 is MNHNS and CDR2 is SASEGT. V dropped 7 bases and J dropped 0 bases, with 10 bases sitting between them. This CDR3 is built from 13 residues. The CDR3 reads CASKAGLSYEQYF. The CDR3 DNA follows: TGTGCCAGCAAGGCAGGCCTCTCCTACGAGCAGTACTTC.

This chain's CDR3 is CASSIALMSNQPQHF. The CDR3 bases are TGTGCCAGTAGTATAGCGTTAATGAGCAATCAGCCCCAGCATTTT. The rearrangement links TRBV19 to TRBJ1-5; D is unresolved. From germline, CDR1 is LNHDA and CDR2 SQIVND (reference sequence). The CDR3 totals 15 residues. Trimming shortened V by 1 base and J by 1 base, and 8 bases separated the two germline ends.

The rearrangement uses TRBV28 and TRBJ2-1; TRBD1 aligns across 7 bases. The CDR3 runs to 14 residues. Losses at the gene ends were 7 bases for V and 9 bases for J; bases not matched to a gene: 12. From germline, CDR1 is MDHEN and CDR2 SYDVKM. CDR3 region: CASNSRGTRGEQFF. Written as DNA, the CDR3 is TGTGCCAGCAACTCCAGGGGGACCCGGGGTGAGCAGTTCTTC.

V and J are TRBV30 and TRBJ1-5; 8 bases match TRBD1. The germline gives CDR1 GTSNPN, CDR2 SVGIG (reference sequence). The J segment lost 2 bases and the V segment lost 1 base, leaving 4 bases of the junction unmatched. The CDR3 length is 15 residues. The CDR3 region has the DNA TGTGCCTGGAGTGCGGGACAGGCGGGCAATCAGCCCCAGCATTTT. It specifies CAWSAGQAGNQPQHF.